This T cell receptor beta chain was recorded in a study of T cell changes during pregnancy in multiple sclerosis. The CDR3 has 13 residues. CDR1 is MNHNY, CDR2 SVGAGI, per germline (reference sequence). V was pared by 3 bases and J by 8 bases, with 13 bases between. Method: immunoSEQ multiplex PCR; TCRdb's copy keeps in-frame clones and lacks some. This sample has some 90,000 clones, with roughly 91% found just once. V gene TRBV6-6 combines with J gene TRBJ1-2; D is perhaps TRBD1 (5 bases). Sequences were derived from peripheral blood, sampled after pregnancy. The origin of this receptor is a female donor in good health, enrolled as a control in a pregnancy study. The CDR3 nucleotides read TGTGCCAGCAGTTATGAGGCAGGGCGAGGCTACACCTTC. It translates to CASSYEAGRGYTF.